What follows is one TCR beta chain and its context. Its antigen is not known. This table comes from immunoSEQ multiplex PCR, and its TCRdb copy is limited to in-frame clones, with some not included. The sample contains about 200,000 clones, almost 95% of which appear only once. The data stem from a study of T cell responses to AZD1222 COVID-19 vaccine. Whole-study results and caveats: Baseline testing showed seropositivity in only six or seven AZD1222 recipients. Clonal diversity was possibly underestimated, and the donors were mostly white British, with more females. Reports indicate that nearly half of spike-specific TCRs are directed at unmutated variant regions.

This CDR3 has 13 residues. V was clipped by 4 bases and J by 5 bases, with 10 bases between them. The germline V gene encodes CDR1 SGHNT and CDR2 YYREEE (reference sequence). Here the sequenced sample was peripheral blood, taken on day 0 of AZD1222 vaccination. The clonotype comes from an adult in good health. The J gene is TRBJ2-1, the V gene TRBV5-4; D might be TRBD2 (6 bases). This chain's CDR3 is CASSAGLHNEQFF. DNA of the CDR3: TGTGCCAGCAGCGCGGGACTTCACAATGAGCAGTTCTTC.